This T cell receptor (beta chain) appears in the sequencing data of a study of human T cells and chemical hapten exposure. CDR3 size: 17 residues. From germline, CDR1 is MNHNY and CDR2 SVGAGI (reference sequence). V lost 0 bases to trimming and J lost 1 base, with 12 bases between them. Time point described: patch test 3, about 24 weeks after DPC sensitization. This sample's treatment: therapeutic diphenylcyclopropenone sensitization with weekly scalp DPC. TCRdb re-called the RACE reads through MiXCR, storing one row per CDR3 protein. The sample has more than 95,000 distinct CDR3 sequences, roughly a quarter seen once.

The sequence was collected from a man aged 40-50 years with alopecia areata. Some clones in this sample may be carry-over from other donors' samples. The chain links TRBV6-6 to TRBJ2-2; possibly TRBD2 for D (5 bases). The specimen was whole blood, collected in connection with sensitization to the hapten diphenylcyclopropenone (DPC). The CDR3, as DNA: TGTGCCAGCAGTTACTCGTTTGGAGAGGGGAACACCGGGGAGCTGTTTTTT. It is translated as CASSYSFGEGNTGELFF.